These 22 T cell receptor beta chains were all obtained from the same sample, sequenced in a study of T cell repertoires in cytomegalovirus infection. Via MiXCR, TCRdb re-called the reads, giving one row per CDR3 protein. Seen here are some 500,000 distinct CDR3 sequences, roughly 42% observed once, and the top ten hold 48%. For these receptors, no antigen is known. Sequenced here: cultured PBMCs, sampled from culture after CMV antigen stimulation. The receptors shown here come from a human donor in good health (CMV status not recorded). Some clones in this sample may be carry-over from other donors' samples.

This clonotype was counted between two and nine times. The V call is TRBV12-3 or TRBV12-4, the J call TRBJ2-3; D remains ambiguous. Trimming stripped 3 bases from V and 6 bases from J, with 7 bases between. The CDR3 runs to 12 residues. In DNA form, the CDR3 reads TGTGCCAGCAGTTTTATCCCCGATACGCAGTATTTT. It codes for CASSFIPDTQYF.

This chain uses TRBV19 with TRBJ1-2; unclear D gene. The CDR3 extends over 13 amino acids. Germline CDR1 reads LNHDA; CDR2 reads SQIVND (reference sequence). V was clipped by 3 bases and J by 4 bases, with 9 bases between them. The CDR3 protein is CASSIREAYGYTF. CDR3 sequence (DNA): TGTGCCAGTAGTATCCGGGAAGCCTATGGCTACACCTTC.

In this sample, this clonotype turned up a few times. The genes are TRBV28 and TRBJ1-6, with D possibly TRBD1 on 6 matching bases. This CDR3 has 14 residues. Germline V CDR1 and CDR2: MDHEN, SYDVKM. V was pared by 3 bases and J by 10 bases, with 13 bases between. In DNA form, the CDR3 reads TGTGCCAGCAGTTTTGGGGGGCTCTCGTCACCCCTCCACTTT. Translated: CASSFGGLSSPLHF.

V gene TRBV5-5 combines with J gene TRBJ2-1, with 11 bases lining up with TRBD2. The length of the CDR3 is 15 residues. J was trimmed by 7 bases and V by 5 bases; bases with no gene match: 8. The germline V gene encodes CDR1 SGHKS and CDR2 YYEKEE (reference sequence). CDR3 sequence reads: CASRDRLAGQNEQFF. CDR3 nucleotides: TGTGCCAGCAGGGACCGACTAGCGGGGCAGAATGAGCAGTTCTTC. Full variable domain (missing parts from reference TRBV5-5 and TRBJ2-1): DAGVTQSPTHLIKTRGQQVTLRCSPISGHKSVSWYQQVLGQGPQFIFQYYEKEERGRGNFPDRFSARQFPNYSSELNVNALLLGDSALYLCASRDRLAGQNEQFFGPGTRLTVL.

This clonotype has only a few counts. V usage is TRBV19 and J usage is TRBJ2-7; D possibly uses TRBD1 or TRBD2 (5 bases each). This CDR3 comprises 14 residues. The V and J ends lost 4 bases and 1 base respectively, with 11 bases between them. In germline, CDR1 is LNHDA, CDR2 SQIVND (reference sequence). In nucleotides, the CDR3 is TGTGCCAGTAGTACCGGGGACGGATCCTACGAGCAGTACTTC. Translated, it gives CASSTGDGSYEQYF.

This rearrangement joins TRBV6-1 to TRBJ2-3; no reliable D call. There are 14 residues in the CDR3. The germline gives CDR1 MNHNS, CDR2 SASEGT. Trimming removed 4 bases from V and 15 bases from J, with 23 bases in between. CDR3 protein: CASSARHAGVPRYF. CDR3 bases: TGTGCCAGCAGTGCGAGACATGCTGGGGTCCCCAGATATTTT.

V is TRBV7-8 and J is TRBJ1-1; 9 bases line up with TRBD1. With 8 bases clipped from V and 4 bases from J, the junction kept 5 bases outside the gene matches. Germline-derived CDR1 and CDR2 are SGHVS and FQNEAQ. The length of the CDR3 is 13 residues. CDR3 region: CASGQGKTTEAFF. CDR3 DNA sequence: TGTGCCAGCGGACAGGGGAAGACCACTGAAGCTTTCTTT.

The rearrangement links TRBV7-9 to TRBJ2-3; D possibly corresponds to TRBD2 (6 bases). V lost 2 bases, J lost 2 bases, and 8 bases lay in between. The CDR3 contains 14 residues. The V gene's germline CDR1 is SEHNR and CDR2 FQNEAQ (reference sequence). The CDR3 loop is CASSLPGLTDTQYF. DNA for the CDR3: TGTGCCAGCAGCTTACCGGGACTCACAGATACGCAGTATTTT.

This clonotype was seen only a few times. The rearrangement links TRBV7-2 to TRBJ2-1; the match to TRBD2 covers 8 bases. This CDR3 is 16 amino acids long. Looked up from germline, CDR1 is SGHTA and CDR2 is FQGNSA. V lost 3 bases to trimming and J lost 1 base; unmatched junction nucleotides: 5. The CDR3: CASSFSGSISYNEQFF. Written as DNA, the CDR3 is TGTGCCAGCAGCTTCAGCGGGAGTATTTCCTACAATGAGCAGTTCTTC.

The chain links TRBV2 to TRBJ2-7, with D possibly TRBD2 on 6 matching bases. Germline V gene data show CDR1 as SNHLY and CDR2 as FYNNEI. This CDR3 is 15 amino acids long. V shed 2 bases and J shed 4 bases, with 15 bases lying between them. The CDR3 DNA is TGTGCCAGCAGTGAAAGAGAGGAGGGCCCTTACGAGCAGTACTTC. This sequence encodes CASSEREEGPYEQYF.

This clonotype came up a few times. The rearrangement links TRBV11-2 to TRBJ2-5; no firm D call. CDR3 length: 15 amino acids. The V gene lost 4 bases and the J gene lost 5 bases, with 17 bases spanning the gap. From germline, CDR1 is SGHAT and CDR2 FQNNGV. CDR3 protein: CASSSARYSAETQYF. The CDR3 nucleotides read TGTGCCAGCAGCTCGGCGCGCTACTCCGCGGAGACCCAGTACTTC.

This clonotype appeared a few times. The rearrangement joins TRBV7-8 to TRBJ2-7, with D uncertain. The V end lost 0 bases, the J end lost 2 bases, and 5 bases lay between the germline ends. Looked up from germline, CDR1 is SGHVS and CDR2 is FQNEAQ. The CDR3 contains 13 residues. CDR3 bases: TGTGCCAGCAGCTTAGCGGAAACCTACGAGCAGTACTTC. Translated, it gives CASSLAETYEQYF. The complete variable domain, with remaining parts taken from reference TRBV7-8 and TRBJ2-7, reads GAGVSQSPRYKVAKRGQDVALRCDPISGHVSLFWYQQALGQGPEFLTYFQNEAQLDKSGLPSDRFFAERPEGSVSTLKIQRTQQEDSAVYLCASSLAETYEQYFGPGTRLTVT.

This clonotype has just a few counts. The chain uses TRBV27 and TRBJ2-7, with D hard to call. The germline CDR1 and CDR2 sequences are MNHEY and SMNVEV (reference sequence). The CDR3 length is 13 residues. V shed 5 bases and J shed 6 bases, with 14 bases lying between them. Here the CDR3 DNA reads TGTGCCAGCAGTCCCAATATGGGTTTCGAGCAGTACTTC. Protein product: CASSPNMGFEQYF.

The gene calls are TRBV28 and TRBJ2-1, with 7 nucleotides matching TRBD1. The trim removed 5 bases at V and 4 bases at J, leaving 11 bases unmatched. Germline V gives CDR1 MDHEN, CDR2 SYDVKM. This CDR3 is built from 16 residues. As DNA, the CDR3 is TGTGCCAGCAGTCAGCGACAGGGTAGGGGATACAATGAGCAGTTCTTC. Translated, it gives CASSQRQGRGYNEQFF. The full variable domain, completed using reference TRBV28 and TRBJ2-1, is DVKVTQSSRYLVKRTGEKVFLECVQDMDHENMFWYRQDPGLGLRLIYFSYDVKMKEKGDIPEGYSVSREKKERFSLILESASTNQTSMYLCASSQRQGRGYNEQFFGPGTRLTVL.

This clonotype was seen at least ten times. This sequence joins TRBV7-2 and TRBJ2-7, with 8 bases aligning to TRBD1. This CDR3 spans 15 amino acids. The germline gives CDR1 SGHTA, CDR2 FQGNSA. V gave up 6 bases and J gave up 4 bases; unmatched junction bases: 11. The CDR3 loop reads CASSPGGPGDYEQYF. Written as DNA, the CDR3 is TGTGCCAGCAGTCCAGGGGGCCCTGGGGATTACGAGCAGTACTTC.

This clonotype appeared a few times. V usage is TRBV12-3 or TRBV12-4 and J usage is TRBJ1-1; no definite D call. V was pared by 3 bases and J by 2 bases, with 13 bases between. The CDR3 length is 15 residues. This CDR3 is CASSFGSGVNTEAFF. DNA for the CDR3: TGTGCCAGCAGTTTCGGGTCCGGGGTTAACACTGAAGCTTTCTTT.

This clonotype was seen a few times. The J gene is TRBJ2-1, the V gene TRBV7-9; the match to TRBD2 covers 15 bases. CDR3 length: 16 residues. Germline values: CDR1 SEHNR, CDR2 FQNEAQ (reference sequence). Trimming took 5 bases from V and 7 from J; bases not matched to a gene: 6. The CDR3 nucleotides are TGTGCCAGCAGCAACGGGGGGACTAGCGGGAGGAATGAGCAGTTCTTC. It encodes CASSNGGTSGRNEQFF.

This clonotype was seen a handful of times. The gene calls are TRBV7-2 and TRBJ2-2; 13 bases agree with TRBD2. This CDR3 is 16 amino acids long. Trimming cost V 5 bases and J 6 bases; bases outside gene matches: 6. Germline loops: CDR1 SGHTA, CDR2 FQGNSA. Written as DNA, the CDR3 is TGTGCCAGCAGCGATAGGACTAGCGGGAGTCCCGGGGAGCTGTTTTTT. The encoded protein is CASSDRTSGSPGELFF.

J is TRBJ2-1 and V is TRBV14; a possible D gene is TRBD2 (5 bases). The CDR3 runs 13 residues. V was shortened by 0 bases and J by 10 bases, with 10 bases between the two germline ends. Germline V lookup: CDR1 SGHDN, CDR2 FVKESK. CDR3 bases: TGTGCCAGCAGCCAAGAGGTAGGCGGGGAGCAGTTCTTC. It yields the protein CASSQEVGGEQFF. The full variable domain, its missing parts supplied by reference TRBV14 and TRBJ2-1, is EAGVTQFPSHSVIEKGQTVTLRCDPISGHDNLYWYRRVMGKEIKFLLHFVKESKQDESGMPNNRFLAERTGGTYSTLKVQPAELEDSGVYFCASSQEVGGEQFFGPGTRLTVL.

This chain connects TRBV10-3 to TRBJ2-1; no reliable D call. The V gene's germline CDR1 is ENHRY and CDR2 SYGVKD. Trimming took off 6 bases at V and 5 bases at J, with 11 bases between the two ends. The CDR3 loop spans 13 amino acids. CDR3 protein: CAIRNGPNNEQFF. The CDR3 nucleotides read TGTGCCATCAGAAACGGGCCGAACAATGAGCAGTTCTTC.

This sequence joins TRBV6-6 and TRBJ1-5, with TRBD1 identical over 8 bases. Trimming cost V 2 bases and J 6 bases; bases outside gene matches: 9. The CDR3 has 16 residues. Germline values: CDR1 MNHNY, CDR2 SVGAGI (reference sequence). The CDR3 DNA is TGTGCCAGCAGTTACCCTACAGGGGGAGTGACTCAGCCCCAGCATTTT. Encoded protein: CASSYPTGGVTQPQHF.

This clonotype was counted a few times. J is TRBJ2-1 and V is TRBV6-2 or TRBV6-3; no reliable D call. Germline loops: CDR1 MNHEY, CDR2 SVGEGT. The CDR3 is 17 residues long. The germline V and J ends were trimmed by 2 bases and 5 bases, with 19 bases remaining between them. The CDR3 spells CASSYVRGEAGHNEQFF. DNA for the CDR3: TGTGCCAGCAGTTACGTACGAGGCGAGGCCGGTCACAATGAGCAGTTCTTC.